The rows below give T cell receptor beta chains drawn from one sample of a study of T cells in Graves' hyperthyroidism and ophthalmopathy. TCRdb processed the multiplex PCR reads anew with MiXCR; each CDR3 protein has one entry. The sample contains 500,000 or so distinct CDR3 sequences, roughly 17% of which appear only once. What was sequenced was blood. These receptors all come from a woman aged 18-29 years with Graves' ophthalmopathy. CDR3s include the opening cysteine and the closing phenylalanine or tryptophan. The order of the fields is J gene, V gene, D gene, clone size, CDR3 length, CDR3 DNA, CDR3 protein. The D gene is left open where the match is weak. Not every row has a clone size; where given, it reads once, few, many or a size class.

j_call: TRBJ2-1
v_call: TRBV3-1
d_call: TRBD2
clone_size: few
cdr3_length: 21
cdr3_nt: TGTGCCAGCAGCCAAGTTGTGTGGGGACTAGCGGGGGGGCTAGGGGACAATGAGCAGTTCTTC
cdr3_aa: CASSQVVWGLAGGLGDNEQFF

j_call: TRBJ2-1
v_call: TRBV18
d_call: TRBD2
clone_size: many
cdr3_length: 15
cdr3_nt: TGTGCCAGCTCACAAATAGCGGGAGTCTACAATGAGCAGTTCTTC
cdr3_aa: CASSQIAGVYNEQFF

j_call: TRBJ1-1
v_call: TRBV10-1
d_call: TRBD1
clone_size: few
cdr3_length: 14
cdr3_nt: TGCGCCAGCATTACCGGGACAGAGAACACTGAAGCTTTCTTT
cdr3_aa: CASITGTENTEAFF

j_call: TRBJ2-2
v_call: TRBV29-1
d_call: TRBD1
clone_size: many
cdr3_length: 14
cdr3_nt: TGCAGCGTTAGAGGGGGCTTGGACACCGGGGAGCTGTTTTTT
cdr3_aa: CSVRGGLDTGELFF

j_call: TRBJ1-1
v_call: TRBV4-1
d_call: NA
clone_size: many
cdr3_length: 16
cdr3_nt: TGCGCCAGCAGCCAAGGATCGGTTGGCGTCGACACTGAAGCTTTCTTT
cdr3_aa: CASSQGSVGVDTEAFF

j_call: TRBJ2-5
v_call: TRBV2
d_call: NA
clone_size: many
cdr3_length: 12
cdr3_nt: TGTGCCAGCAGCCCAGGGATTGAGACCCAGTACTTC
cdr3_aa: CASSPGIETQYF

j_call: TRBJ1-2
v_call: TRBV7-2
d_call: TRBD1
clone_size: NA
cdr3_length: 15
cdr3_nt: TGTGCCAGCAGCCCGGACAGGGGGCTTCACTATGGCTACACCTTC
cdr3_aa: CASSPDRGLHYGYTF

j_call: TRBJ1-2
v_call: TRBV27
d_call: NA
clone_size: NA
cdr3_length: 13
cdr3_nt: TGTGCCAGCAGCCCCCAGGATAACTATGGCTACACCTTC
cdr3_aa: CASSPQDNYGYTF

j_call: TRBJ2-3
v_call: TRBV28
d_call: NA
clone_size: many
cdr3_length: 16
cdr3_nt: TGTGCCAGCAGCACCCGTAAGGGGGGGGGGACAGATACGCAGTATTTT
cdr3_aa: CASSTRKGGGTDTQYF

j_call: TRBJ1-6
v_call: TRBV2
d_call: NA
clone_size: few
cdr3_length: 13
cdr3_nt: TGTGCCAGCATGGGTCAGTATAATTCACCCCTCCACTTT
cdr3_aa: CASMGQYNSPLHF

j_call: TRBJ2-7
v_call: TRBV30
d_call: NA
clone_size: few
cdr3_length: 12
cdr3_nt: TGTGCCTGGAGTGTGGGAGGTCACGAGCAGTACTTC
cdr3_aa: CAWSVGGHEQYF

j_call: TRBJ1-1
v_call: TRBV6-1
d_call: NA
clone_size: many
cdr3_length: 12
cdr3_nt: TGTGCCAGCATCGGACCATACACTGAAGCTTTCTTT
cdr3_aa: CASIGPYTEAFF

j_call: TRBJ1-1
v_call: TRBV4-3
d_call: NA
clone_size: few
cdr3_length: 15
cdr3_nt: TGCGCCAGCAGCCAAGTCGATTACGGTGGCTTAGGGGCTTTCTTT
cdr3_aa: CASSQVDYGGLGAFF

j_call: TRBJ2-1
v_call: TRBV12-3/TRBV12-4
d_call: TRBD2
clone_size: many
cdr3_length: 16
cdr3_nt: TGTGCCAGCAGTTTTACTCTAGCGGTACCATACAATGAGCAGTTCTTC
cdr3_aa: CASSFTLAVPYNEQFF

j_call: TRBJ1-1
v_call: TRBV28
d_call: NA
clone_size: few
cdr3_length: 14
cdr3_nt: TGTGCCAGCAGTTTCTCCCAAAGATACACTGAAGCTTTCTTT
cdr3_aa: CASSFSQRYTEAFF

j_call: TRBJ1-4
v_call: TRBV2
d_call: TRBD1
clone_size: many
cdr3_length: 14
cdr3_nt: TGTGCCAGCAACCCAGGGGGCGATAATGAAAAACTGTTTTTT
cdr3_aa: CASNPGGDNEKLFF

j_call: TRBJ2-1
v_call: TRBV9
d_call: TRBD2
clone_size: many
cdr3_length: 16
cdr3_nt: TGTGCCAGCAGCGAAAGCGTTCCTGGACTAGCTGGTGAGCAGTTCTTC
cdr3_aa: CASSESVPGLAGEQFF

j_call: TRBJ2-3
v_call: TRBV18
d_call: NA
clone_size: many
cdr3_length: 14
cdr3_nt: TGTGCCAGCTCACCCGGACCCGGCACAGATACGCAGTATTTT
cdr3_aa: CASSPGPGTDTQYF

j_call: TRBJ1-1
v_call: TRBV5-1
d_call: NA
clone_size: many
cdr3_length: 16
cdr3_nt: TGCGCCAGCAGCTTGGAACTTCGAGCAATGAACACTGAAGCTTTCTTT
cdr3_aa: CASSLELRAMNTEAFF

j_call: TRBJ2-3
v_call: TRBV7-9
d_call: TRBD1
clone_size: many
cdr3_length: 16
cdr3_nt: TGTGCCAGCAGGGACACAGGGGATGCTAGCACAGATACGCAGTATTTT
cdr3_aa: CASRDTGDASTDTQYF

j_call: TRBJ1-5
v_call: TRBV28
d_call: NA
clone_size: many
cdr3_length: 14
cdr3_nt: TGTGCCAGCAGAAAACAGGGTGGCAATCAGCCCCAGCATTTT
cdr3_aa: CASRKQGGNQPQHF

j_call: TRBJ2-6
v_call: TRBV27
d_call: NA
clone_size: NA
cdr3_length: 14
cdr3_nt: TGTGCCAGCAGTACTCCCTCTGGGGCCAACGTCCTGACTTTC
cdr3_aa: CASSTPSGANVLTF

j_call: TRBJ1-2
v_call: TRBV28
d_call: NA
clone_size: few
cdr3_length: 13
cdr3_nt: TGTGCCAGCAGTTTAGCCAGGGGACATGGCTACACCTTC
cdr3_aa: CASSLARGHGYTF

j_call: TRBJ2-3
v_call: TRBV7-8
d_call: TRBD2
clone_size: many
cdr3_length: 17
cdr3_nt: TGTGCCAGCAGCCCGGACTTAGGAGCGGGAGGCACAGATACGCAGTATTTT
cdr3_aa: CASSPDLGAGGTDTQYF

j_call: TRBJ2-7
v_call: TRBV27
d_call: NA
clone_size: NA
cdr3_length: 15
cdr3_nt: TGTGCCAGCAGCCTATTTCGGGACAACACCTACGAGCAGTACTTC
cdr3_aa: CASSLFRDNTYEQYF

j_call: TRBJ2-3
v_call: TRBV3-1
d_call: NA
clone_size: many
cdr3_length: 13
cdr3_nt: TGTGCCAGCAGCCGGGACCTAGCCGATACGCAGTATTTT
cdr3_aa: CASSRDLADTQYF

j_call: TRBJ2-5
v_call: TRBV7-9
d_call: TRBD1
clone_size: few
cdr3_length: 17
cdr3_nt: TGTGCCAGCAGCTTTGTCGGGACAGGGGGCAGGGGAGAGACCCAGTACTTC
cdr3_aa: CASSFVGTGGRGETQYF

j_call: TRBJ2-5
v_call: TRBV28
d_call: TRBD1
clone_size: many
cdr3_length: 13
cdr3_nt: TGTGCCAGCAGTCCAGGGGGCGCAGAGACCCAGTACTTC
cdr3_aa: CASSPGGAETQYF

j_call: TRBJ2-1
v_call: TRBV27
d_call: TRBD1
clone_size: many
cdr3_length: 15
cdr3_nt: TGTGCCAGCAGCTACGGGACAGGGGCCTACAATGAGCAGTTCTTC
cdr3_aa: CASSYGTGAYNEQFF

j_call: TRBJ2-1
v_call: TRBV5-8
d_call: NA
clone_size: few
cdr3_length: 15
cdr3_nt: TGTGCCAGCAGACCAGAGACACATAACTACAATGAGCAGTTCTTC
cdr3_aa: CASRPETHNYNEQFF

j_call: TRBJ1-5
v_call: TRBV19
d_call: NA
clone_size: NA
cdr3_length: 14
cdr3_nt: TGTGCCAGTAGTATTTGGGGTAGCAATCAGCCCCAGCATTTT
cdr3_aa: CASSIWGSNQPQHF

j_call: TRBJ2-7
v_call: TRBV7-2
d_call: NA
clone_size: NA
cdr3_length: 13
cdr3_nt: TGTGCCAGCAGTAGGGACTCGGGAATCGAGCAGTACTTC
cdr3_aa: CASSRDSGIEQYF

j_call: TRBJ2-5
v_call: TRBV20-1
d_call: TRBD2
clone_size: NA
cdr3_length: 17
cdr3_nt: TGCAGTGCCACCGGGACTAGCGGGAGGGCCATGTTGGAGACCCAGTACTTC
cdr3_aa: CSATGTSGRAMLETQYF

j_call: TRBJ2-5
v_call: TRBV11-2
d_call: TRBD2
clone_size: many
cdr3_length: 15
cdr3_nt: TGTGCCAGCAGCTTAGACGGGAGGGCCGGGGAGACCCAGTACTTC
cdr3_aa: CASSLDGRAGETQYF

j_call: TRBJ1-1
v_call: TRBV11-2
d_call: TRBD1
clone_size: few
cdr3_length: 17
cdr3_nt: TGTGCCAGCAGCTTAGATTTTTTCGACAGGGGACTCACTGAAGCTTTCTTT
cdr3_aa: CASSLDFFDRGLTEAFF

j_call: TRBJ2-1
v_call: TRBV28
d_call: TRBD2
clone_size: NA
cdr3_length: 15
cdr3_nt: TGTGCCAGCACCTCCGGGACTAGCGGGAGCCATGAGCAGTTCTTC
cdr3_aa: CASTSGTSGSHEQFF

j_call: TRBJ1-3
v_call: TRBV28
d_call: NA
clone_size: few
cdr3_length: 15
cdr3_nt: TGTGCCAGCAGTTTACCAGAGCGCAGACAAAACACCATATATTTT
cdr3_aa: CASSLPERRQNTIYF

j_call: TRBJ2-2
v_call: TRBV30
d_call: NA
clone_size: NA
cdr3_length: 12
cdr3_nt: TGTGCCTCGAATCTTTTATTTGGGGAGCTGTTTTTT
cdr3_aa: CASNLLFGELFF

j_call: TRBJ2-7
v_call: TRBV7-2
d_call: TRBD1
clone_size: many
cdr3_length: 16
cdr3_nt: TGTGCCAGCAGCTGGCAGTCCGGGACAGGGCACTACGAGCAGTACTTC
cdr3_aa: CASSWQSGTGHYEQYF

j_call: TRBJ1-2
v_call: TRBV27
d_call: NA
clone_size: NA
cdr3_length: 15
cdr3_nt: TGTGCCAGCAGTTTTGTGGCGGACTACAGCTATGGCTACACCTTC
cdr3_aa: CASSFVADYSYGYTF

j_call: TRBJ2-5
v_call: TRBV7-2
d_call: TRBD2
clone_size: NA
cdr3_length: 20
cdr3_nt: TGTGCCAGCAGCCCCCAGGGACTAGCGGGGGGCCGCAACCTTCAAGAGACCCAGTACTTC
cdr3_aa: CASSPQGLAGGRNLQETQYF

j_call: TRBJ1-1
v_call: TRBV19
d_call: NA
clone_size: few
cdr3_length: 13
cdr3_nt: TGTGCCAGTATGGCGGGGGCGATGACTGAAGCTTTCTTT
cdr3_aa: CASMAGAMTEAFF

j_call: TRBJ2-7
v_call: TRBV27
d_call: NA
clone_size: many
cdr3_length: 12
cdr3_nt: TGTGCCAGCAGACCCACAGGCGGCGAGCAGTACTTC
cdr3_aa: CASRPTGGEQYF

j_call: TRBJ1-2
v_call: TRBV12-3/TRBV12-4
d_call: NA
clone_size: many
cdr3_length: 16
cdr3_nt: TGTGCCAGCAGTTTTTTTCTCCATCCCGGCGGGTATGGCTACACCTTC
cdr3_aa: CASSFFLHPGGYGYTF

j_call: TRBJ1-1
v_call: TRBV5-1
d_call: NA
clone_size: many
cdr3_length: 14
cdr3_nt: TGCGCCAGCAGCTTGGCTCAGGGGCCGACTGAAGCTTTCTTT
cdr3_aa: CASSLAQGPTEAFF

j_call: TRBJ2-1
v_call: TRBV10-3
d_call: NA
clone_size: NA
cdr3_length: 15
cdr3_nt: TGTGCCATCAGTGGTCGGGAGAGCTCCTACAATGAGCAGTTCTTC
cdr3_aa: CAISGRESSYNEQFF

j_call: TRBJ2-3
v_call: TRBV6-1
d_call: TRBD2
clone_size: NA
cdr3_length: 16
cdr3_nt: TGTGCCAGCAGTGACTACGGCGGGGGGTTCACAGATACGCAGTATTTT
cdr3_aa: CASSDYGGGFTDTQYF